This entry is about one T cell receptor (beta chain). Its matching antigen is unknown. This entry belongs to a study of cytomegalovirus exposure and HLA in healthy donors. At the time of sampling, donors were nominally healthy, though unrecorded immune exposures were likely. Trimming took off 2 bases at V and 3 bases at J, with 14 bases between the two ends. Per germline, CDR1 MNHEY and CDR2 SVGAGI. CDR3 length: 16 amino acids. General study points: The study listed approximately 160 cytomegalovirus-associated TCR beta chains. In a later analysis, across HLA loci, associated TCR counts were highest for DRB1, lowest for HLA-C.

Amplification used 60 Vbeta primers and 13 Jbeta primers. Per the authors' pipeline: Unique TCR beta chains numbered about 79 million in a later analysis, with about 9.9 million shared. This table comes from immunoSEQ multiplex PCR, and its TCRdb copy is limited to in-frame clones, with some not included. V and J calls and clone size are as listed in that table; D and trimming were resolved from the DNA. There are fewer than 200,000 clones in the sample; less than 80% occur only once, and roughly 0.82% lies in the top ten. The V call is TRBV6-5, the J call TRBJ1-3, with D possibly being TRBD1 (6 bases). The sequenced sample was PBMCs. The clonotype comes from a female donor in good health and CMV-seronegative. CDR3 sequence (DNA): TGTGCCAGCAGTTACATGGGTCAGGGGATTGGAAACACCATATATTTT. It specifies CASSYMGQGIGNTIYF.